These 10 T cell receptor beta chains originate from one sample sequenced in a study of CD8+ T cells in alopecia areata (dated by TCRdb to the late 2010s). Sample time point, as interpreted from the label and publication: baseline before oral tofacitinib. Libraries came from the immunoSEQ multiplex PCR assay. For TCR sequencing, RNA was extracted from every sample and reverse transcribed into cDNA to serve as template. TCRdb limited this immuneACCESS table to in-frame rearrangements with V and J called. A share of clones is missing; checked studies link under half to unresolved V genes, and the rest is unexplained. The sample table lists hundreds of thousands of clones, approximately 52% of them with a count of one. 0.45% of the sample belongs to the ten largest clones. The input for sequencing was CD4+ T cells sorted from blood, taken at week 0. These receptors came from a human donor with alopecia areata.

This clone came up a few times. V usage is TRBV4-1 and J usage is TRBJ2-3; TRBD2 agrees at 8 bases. The length of the CDR3 is 14 residues. V lost 5 bases to trimming and J lost 3 bases; unmatched junction nucleotides: 4. Germline values: CDR1 MGHRA, CDR2 YSYEKL. CDR3 in DNA: TGCGCCAGCAGCGGAGCGGGAGAAACAGATACGCAGTATTTT. Encoded protein: CASSGAGETDTQYF.

The J gene is TRBJ2-4, the V gene TRBV29-1; no reliable D call. V dropped 2 bases and J dropped 0 bases, with 5 bases sitting between them. This CDR3 spans 13 amino acids. CDR1 and CDR2 from the germline V gene are SQVTM and ANQGSEA. The CDR3: CSVESVAKNIQYF. For the CDR3, the DNA is TGCAGCGTTGAATCTGTAGCCAAAAACATTCAGTACTTC. The full variable domain, in which reference TRBV29-1 and TRBJ2-4 provide the parts outside the CDR3, is SAVISQKPSRDICQRGTSLTIQCQVDSQVTMMFWYRQQPGQSLTLIATANQGSEATYESGFVIDKFPISRPNLTFSTLTVSNMSPEDSSIYLCSVESVAKNIQYFGAGTRLSVL.

The chain has TRBV7-8 and TRBJ1-4, with 10 bases that match TRBD1. After removal of 1 base from V and 12 bases from J, the junction contained 11 bases not matched to a gene. The CDR3 sequence is 16 residues long. Germline-derived CDR1 and CDR2 are SGHVS and FQNEAQ. The CDR3 sequence: CASSLVTGTGATQLFF. CDR3 DNA sequence: TGTGCCAGCAGCTTAGTCACCGGGACAGGGGCCACCCAACTGTTTTTT. Using reference TRBV7-8 and TRBJ1-4 for the parts outside the CDR3, the full variable domain is GAGVSQSPRYKVAKRGQDVALRCDPISGHVSLFWYQQALGQGPEFLTYFQNEAQLDKSGLPSDRFFAERPEGSVSTLKIQRTQQEDSAVYLCASSLVTGTGATQLFFGSGTQLSVL.

This chain joins TRBV7-2 and TRBJ2-1, with a possible D match to TRBD1 (5 bases). Germline V gene lookup returns CDR1 SGHTA and CDR2 FQGNSA. There are 15 residues in the CDR3. Trimming shortened V by 5 bases and J by 5 bases, and 16 bases separated the two germline ends. The CDR3 nucleotides are TGTGCCAGCAGCCTGAACCCGACAGAGCACAATGAGCAGTTCTTC. This gives the protein CASSLNPTEHNEQFF.

A few counts support this clone. The chain carries TRBV30 and TRBJ1-2; D ambiguous. The CDR3 has 12 residues. Trimming left V 0 bases short and J 4 bases short, with 6 bases between. The germline gives CDR1 GTSNPN, CDR2 SVGIG (reference sequence). Here the CDR3 DNA reads TGTGCCTGGAGTGTGGTCGGCTATGGCTACACCTTC. Protein: CAWSVVGYGYTF.

This clone was counted many times. The chain couples TRBV15 to TRBJ2-2; TRBD2 matches 9 bases. V was pared by 9 bases and J by 8 bases, with 16 bases of the junction left unmatched. This CDR3 is 16 amino acids long. CDR1 is LNHNV and CDR2 is YYDKDF in the germline V gene (reference sequence). In DNA form, the CDR3 reads TGTGCCACGAGCCCCGGGACTAGCCCGAATGAGGGGGAGCTGTTTTTT. This codes for CATSPGTSPNEGELFF.

This clone appeared a few times. This chain uses TRBV2 with TRBJ2-1, with D hard to call. The CDR3 totals 14 residues. Germline V lookup: CDR1 SNHLY, CDR2 FYNNEI. V was trimmed by 5 bases and J by 7 bases, leaving 15 bases between them. The CDR3 reads CASSRSLGLNEQFF. In nucleotides, the CDR3 is TGTGCCAGCAGTCGATCACTTGGCTTGAATGAGCAGTTCTTC.

This clone appeared a single time. The chain has TRBV4-1 and TRBJ1-2; D call uncertain. Per the germline V gene, CDR1 is MGHRA and CDR2 is YSYEKL. Trimming left V 4 bases short and J 8 bases short, with 17 bases between. The length of the CDR3 is 14 residues. The CDR3 DNA sequence: TGCGCCAGCAGCCCCGATTGGCAGGCGAGAGGCTACACCTTC. Translated, it gives CASSPDWQARGYTF.

The V gene is TRBV11-2, the J gene TRBJ1-2; D not resolved. This CDR3 contains 12 residues. Trimming shortened V by 6 bases and J by 1 base, and 6 bases separated the two germline ends. Germline V gene data show CDR1 as SGHAT and CDR2 as FQNNGV. CDR3 loop: CASRGFNYGYTF. The CDR3 DNA is TGTGCCAGCAGGGGGTTTAACTATGGCTACACCTTC.

V and J are TRBV19 and TRBJ2-1; no firm D call. The CDR3 extends over 13 amino acids. V was cut by 3 bases and J by 10 bases, with 13 bases left in between. Germline CDR1 and CDR2: LNHDA and SQIVND (reference sequence). In DNA, the CDR3 is TGTGCCAGTAGTATTGGGTCTCCCAAAGAGCAGTTCTTC. Protein: CASSIGSPKEQFF.